This paragraph reports one T cell receptor (beta chain). The study ran its PCR with 60 Vbeta and 13 Jbeta primers. Repertoires were generated with immunoSEQ multiplex PCR, while TCRdb's copy carries only in-frame clones and drops some. The sample holds over 75,000 clones; 65% to 75% are singletons and the top ten take 2.1%. The record originates from a study of cytomegalovirus exposure and HLA in healthy donors. Looked up from germline, CDR1 is LNHNV and CDR2 is YYDKDF (reference sequence). The CDR3 runs 15 residues. V was pared by 3 bases and J by 11 bases, with 9 bases of the junction left unmatched.

Sequencing input: PBMCs. The TCR originated in a man aged 25-40 years in good health and CMV-seronegative. The V gene is TRBV15, the J gene TRBJ1-4, with 10 bases that match TRBD1. The CDR3 sequence: CATSRTSGTGEKLFF. In DNA, the CDR3 is TGTGCCACCAGCAGGACCTCCGGGACAGGGGAGAAACTGTTTTTT.